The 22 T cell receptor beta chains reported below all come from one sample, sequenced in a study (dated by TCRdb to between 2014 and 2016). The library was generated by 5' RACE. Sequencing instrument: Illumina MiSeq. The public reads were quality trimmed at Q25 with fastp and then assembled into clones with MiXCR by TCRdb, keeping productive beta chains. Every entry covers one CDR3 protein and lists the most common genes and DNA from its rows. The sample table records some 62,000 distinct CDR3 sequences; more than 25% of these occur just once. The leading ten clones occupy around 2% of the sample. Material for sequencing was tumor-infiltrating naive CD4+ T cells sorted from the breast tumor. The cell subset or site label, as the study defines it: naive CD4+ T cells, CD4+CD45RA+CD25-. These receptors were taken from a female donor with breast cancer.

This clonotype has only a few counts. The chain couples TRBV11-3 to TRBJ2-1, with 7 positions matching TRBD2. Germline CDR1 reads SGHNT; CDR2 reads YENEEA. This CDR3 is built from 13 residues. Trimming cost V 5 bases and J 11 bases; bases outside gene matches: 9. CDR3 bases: TGTGCCAGCAGCACACACCCAGCGGGACAGCAGTTCTTC. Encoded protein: CASSTHPAGQQFF.

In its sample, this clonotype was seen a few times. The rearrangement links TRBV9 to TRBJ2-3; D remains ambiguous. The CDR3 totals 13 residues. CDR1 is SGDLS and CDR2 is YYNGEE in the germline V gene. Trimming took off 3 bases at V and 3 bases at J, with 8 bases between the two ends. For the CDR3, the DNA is TGTGCCAGCAGCGACTACCCAACAGATACGCAGTATTTT. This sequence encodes CASSDYPTDTQYF.

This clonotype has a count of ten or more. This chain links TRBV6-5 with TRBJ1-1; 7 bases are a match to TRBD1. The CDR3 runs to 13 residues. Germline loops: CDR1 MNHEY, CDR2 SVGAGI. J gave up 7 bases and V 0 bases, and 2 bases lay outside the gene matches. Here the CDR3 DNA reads TGTGCCAGCAGTTACTCGGGACAGAGTGAAGCTTTCTTT. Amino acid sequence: CASSYSGQSEAFF.

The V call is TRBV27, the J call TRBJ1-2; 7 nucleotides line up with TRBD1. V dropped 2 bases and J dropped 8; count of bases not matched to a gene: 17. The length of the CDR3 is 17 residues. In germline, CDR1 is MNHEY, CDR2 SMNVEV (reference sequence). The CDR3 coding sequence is TGTGCCAGCAGTTTAAGGGGAACCACAGGGGACGGTCGGGGCTACACCTTC. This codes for CASSLRGTTGDGRGYTF.

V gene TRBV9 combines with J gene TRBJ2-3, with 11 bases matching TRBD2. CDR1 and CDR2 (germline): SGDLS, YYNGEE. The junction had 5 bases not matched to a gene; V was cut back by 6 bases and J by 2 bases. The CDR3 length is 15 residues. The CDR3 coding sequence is TGTGCCAGCACCCGGACTAGCGGGCCCACAGATACGCAGTATTTT. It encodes CASTRTSGPTDTQYF. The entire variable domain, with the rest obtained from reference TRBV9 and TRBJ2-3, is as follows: DSGVTQTPKHLITATGQRVTLRCSPRSGDLSVYWYQQSLDQGLQFLIQYYNGEERAKGNILERFSAQQFPDLHSELNLSSLELGDSALYFCASTRTSGPTDTQYFGPGTRLTVL.

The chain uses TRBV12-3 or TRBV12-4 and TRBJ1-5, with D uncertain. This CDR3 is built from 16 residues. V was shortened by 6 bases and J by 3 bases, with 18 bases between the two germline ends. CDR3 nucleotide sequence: TGTGCCAGCAGCCACCTAGTGGGAAGGGACAATCAGCCCCAGCATTTT. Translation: CASSHLVGRDNQPQHF.

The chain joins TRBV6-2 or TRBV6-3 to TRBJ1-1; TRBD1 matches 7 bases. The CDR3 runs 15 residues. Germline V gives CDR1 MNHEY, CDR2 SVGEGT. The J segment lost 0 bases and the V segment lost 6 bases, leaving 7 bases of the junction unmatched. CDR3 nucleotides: TGTGCCAGCAGGTCTACAGGGGTAGTGAACACTGAAGCTTTCTTT. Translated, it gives CASRSTGVVNTEAFF.

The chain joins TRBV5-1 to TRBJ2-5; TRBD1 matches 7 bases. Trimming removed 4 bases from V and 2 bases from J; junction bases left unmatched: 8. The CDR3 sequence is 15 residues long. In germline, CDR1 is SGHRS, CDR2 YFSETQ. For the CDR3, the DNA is TGCGCCAGCAGCACCGGGACAGCAAATCAAGAGACCCAGTACTTC. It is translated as CASSTGTANQETQYF.

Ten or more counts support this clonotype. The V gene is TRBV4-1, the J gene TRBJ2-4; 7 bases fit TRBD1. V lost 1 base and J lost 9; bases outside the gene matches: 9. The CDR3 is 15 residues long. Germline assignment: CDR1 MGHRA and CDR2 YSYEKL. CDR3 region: CASSQGTGLSSIQYF. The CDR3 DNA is TGCGCCAGCAGCCAAGGGACAGGCCTATCCTCCATTCAGTACTTC.

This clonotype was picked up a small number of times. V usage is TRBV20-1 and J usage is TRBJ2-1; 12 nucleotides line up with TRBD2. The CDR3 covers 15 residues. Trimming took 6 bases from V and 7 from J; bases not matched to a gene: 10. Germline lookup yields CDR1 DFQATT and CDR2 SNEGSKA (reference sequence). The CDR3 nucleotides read TGCAGTGCCCTAATCCCTAGCGGGAGGGCTAATGAGCAGTTCTTC. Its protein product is CSALIPSGRANEQFF.

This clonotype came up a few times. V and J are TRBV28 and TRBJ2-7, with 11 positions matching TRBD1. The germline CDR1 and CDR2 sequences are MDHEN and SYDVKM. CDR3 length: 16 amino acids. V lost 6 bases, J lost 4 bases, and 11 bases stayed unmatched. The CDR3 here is CASRGTGGSVGYEQYF. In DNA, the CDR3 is TGTGCCAGCAGGGGGACAGGGGGATCCGTAGGGTACGAGCAGTACTTC.

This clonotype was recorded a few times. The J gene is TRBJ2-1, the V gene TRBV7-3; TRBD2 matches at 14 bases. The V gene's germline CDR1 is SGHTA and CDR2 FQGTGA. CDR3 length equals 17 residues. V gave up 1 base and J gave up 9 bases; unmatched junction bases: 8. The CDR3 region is CASSLNPPGLAGVEQFF. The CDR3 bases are TGTGCCAGCAGCTTAAACCCCCCGGGACTAGCGGGAGTTGAGCAGTTCTTC.

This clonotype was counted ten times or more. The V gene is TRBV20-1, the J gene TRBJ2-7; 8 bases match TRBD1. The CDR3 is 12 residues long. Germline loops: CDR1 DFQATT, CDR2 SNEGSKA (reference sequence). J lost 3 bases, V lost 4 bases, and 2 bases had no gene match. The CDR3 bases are TGCAGTGCTAAGGGACAGGACTACGAGCAGTACTTC. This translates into CSAKGQDYEQYF.

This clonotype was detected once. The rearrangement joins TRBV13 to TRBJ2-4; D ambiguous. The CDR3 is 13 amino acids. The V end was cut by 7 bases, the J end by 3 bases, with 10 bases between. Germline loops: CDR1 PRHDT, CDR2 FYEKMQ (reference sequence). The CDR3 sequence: CASTLYGKNIQYF. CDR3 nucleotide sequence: TGTGCCAGCACCCTGTATGGCAAAAACATTCAGTACTTC.

The CDR3 spells CASSLLAGAGNEQFF. In DNA, the CDR3 is TGTGCCAGCAGCCTACTAGCGGGGGCGGGAAATGAGCAGTTCTTC. J is TRBJ2-1 and V is TRBV12-3 or TRBV12-4; 11 positions match TRBD2. V lost 6 bases to trimming and J lost 7 bases; unmatched junction nucleotides: 8. The CDR3 loop spans 15 amino acids.

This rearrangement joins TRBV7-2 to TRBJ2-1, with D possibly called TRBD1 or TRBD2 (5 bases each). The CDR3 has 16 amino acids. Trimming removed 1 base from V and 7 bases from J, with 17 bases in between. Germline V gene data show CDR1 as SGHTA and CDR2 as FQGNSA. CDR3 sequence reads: CASSLETGTFLNEQFF. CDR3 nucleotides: TGTGCCAGCAGCTTAGAAACGGGGACCTTCCTGAATGAGCAGTTCTTC.

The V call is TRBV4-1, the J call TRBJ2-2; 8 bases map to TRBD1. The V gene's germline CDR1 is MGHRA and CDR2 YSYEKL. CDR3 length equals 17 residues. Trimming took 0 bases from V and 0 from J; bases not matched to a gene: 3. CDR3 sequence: CASSQDPQGANTGELFF. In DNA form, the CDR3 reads TGCGCCAGCAGCCAAGATCCACAGGGGGCGAACACCGGGGAGCTGTTTTTT.

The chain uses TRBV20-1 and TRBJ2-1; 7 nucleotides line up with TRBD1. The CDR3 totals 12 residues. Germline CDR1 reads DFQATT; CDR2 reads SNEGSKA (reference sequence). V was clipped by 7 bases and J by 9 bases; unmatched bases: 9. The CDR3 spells CSGQGEYGEQFF. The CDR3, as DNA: TGCAGTGGGCAGGGGGAGTACGGTGAGCAGTTCTTC.

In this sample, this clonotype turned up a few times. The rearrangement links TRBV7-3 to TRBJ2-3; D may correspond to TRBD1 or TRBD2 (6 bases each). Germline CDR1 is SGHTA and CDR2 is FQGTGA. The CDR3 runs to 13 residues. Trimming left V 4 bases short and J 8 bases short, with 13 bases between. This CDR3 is CASSSRQEGTQYF. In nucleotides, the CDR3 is TGTGCCAGCAGCTCCCGACAGGAGGGTACGCAGTATTTT.

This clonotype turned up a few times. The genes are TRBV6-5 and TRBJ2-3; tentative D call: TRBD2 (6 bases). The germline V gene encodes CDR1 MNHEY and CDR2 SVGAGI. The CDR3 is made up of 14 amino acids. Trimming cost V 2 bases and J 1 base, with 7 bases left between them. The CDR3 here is CASSYGGGTDTQYF. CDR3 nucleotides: TGTGCCAGCAGTTACGGCGGGGGCACAGATACGCAGTATTTT.

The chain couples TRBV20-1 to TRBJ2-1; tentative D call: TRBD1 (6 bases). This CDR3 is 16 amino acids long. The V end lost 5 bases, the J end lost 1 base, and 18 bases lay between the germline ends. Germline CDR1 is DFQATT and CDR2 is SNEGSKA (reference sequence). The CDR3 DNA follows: TGCAGTGCTTGGTACCGGGACACTGGGTCCTACAATGAGCAGTTCTTC. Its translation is CSAWYRDTGSYNEQFF.

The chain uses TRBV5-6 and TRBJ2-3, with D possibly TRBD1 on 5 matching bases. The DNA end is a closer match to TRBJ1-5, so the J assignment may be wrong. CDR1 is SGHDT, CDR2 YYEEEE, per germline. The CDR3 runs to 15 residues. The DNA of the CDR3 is TGTGCCAGCAGCTTGGCGGGACCGATATTGGATACGCAGCATTTT. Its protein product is CASSLAGPILDTQHF.